These 24 T cell receptor beta chains were all obtained from the same sample, sequenced in a study of cytomegalovirus exposure and HLA in healthy donors. Amplification used 60 Vbeta primers and 13 Jbeta primers. The repertoire was sequenced with immunoSEQ multiplex PCR; TCRdb's copy has only in-frame clones and lacks some. The profile shows about 160,000 clones, 68% of them singletons. What was sequenced was PBMCs. These TCRs come from a woman aged 40 to 50 in good health and CMV-seropositive.

The rearrangement joins TRBV28 to TRBJ1-2; 12 bases align to TRBD1. This CDR3 is 15 amino acids long. The germline gives CDR1 MDHEN, CDR2 SYDVKM. V lost 5 bases, J lost 6 bases, and 7 bases stayed unmatched. The CDR3 protein is CASSPGTGGWDGYTF. The CDR3 coding sequence is TGTGCCAGCAGTCCCGGGACAGGGGGCTGGGATGGCTACACCTTC.

Worth noting for this clone: Its ends do not fully match the called genes, so a read error is possible. V usage is TRBV7-9 and J usage is TRBJ1-1; a weak D match, TRBD1 (5 bases). The CDR3 is 12 residues long. Germline V lookup: CDR1 SEHNR, CDR2 FQNEAQ (reference sequence). CDR3 coding DNA: TGTTCCAGCACCGACAGAGGTACTGAAGCTTTCTTT. It specifies CSSTDRGTEAFF.

The gene calls are TRBV5-1 and TRBJ2-1, with 8 bases matching TRBD2. Trimming removed 0 bases from V and 6 bases from J; junction bases left unmatched: 2. The CDR3 totals 14 residues. The germline CDR1 and CDR2 sequences are SGHRS and YFSETQ. CDR3 residues: CASSLAGGANEQFF. Here the CDR3 DNA reads TGCGCCAGCAGCTTGGCCGGGGGGGCCAATGAGCAGTTCTTC.

This clone came up a few times. The genes are TRBV19 and TRBJ1-5; D perhaps matches TRBD1 (6 bases). The CDR3 sequence is 15 residues long. The V gene's germline CDR1 is LNHDA and CDR2 SQIVND (reference sequence). V was pared by 3 bases and J by 6 bases, with 15 bases between. CDR3 in amino acids: CASSIRGGLVQPQHF. Here the CDR3 DNA reads TGTGCCAGTAGTATCCGGGGGGGGCTGGTTCAGCCCCAGCATTTT.

This clone was observed a few times. The chain uses TRBV2 and TRBJ1-5; D is unclear. Between the trimmed V and J ends, which lost 3 bases and 6 bases, there was a span of 15 bases. This CDR3 has 15 residues. From germline, CDR1 is SNHLY and CDR2 FYNNEI. CDR3 region: CASSEIRGEGQPQHF. CDR3 DNA: TGTGCCAGCAGTGAGATTCGGGGAGAGGGTCAGCCCCAGCATTTT.

V and J are TRBV7-2 and TRBJ1-2; D is perhaps TRBD1 (6 bases). The CDR3 extends over 15 amino acids. Germline V lookup: CDR1 SGHTA, CDR2 FQGNSA. The V end was cut by 5 bases, the J end by 0 bases, with 13 bases between. The CDR3 sequence is CASSPRPGANYGYTF. Here the CDR3 DNA reads TGTGCCAGCAGCCCCCGCCCAGGGGCTAACTATGGCTACACCTTC.

The gene calls are TRBV27 and TRBJ2-7; TRBD1 agrees at 7 bases. Germline V gene lookup returns CDR1 MNHEY and CDR2 SMNVEV (reference sequence). This CDR3 comprises 14 residues. The ends lost 6 bases at V and 4 bases at J; junction bases unmatched: 9. CDR3 sequence: CASRSTGIGYEQYF. The CDR3, as DNA: TGTGCCAGCAGATCGACAGGGATTGGGTACGAGCAGTACTTC.

The rearrangement links TRBV18 to TRBJ1-6; 7 bases agree with TRBD1. The CDR3 has 16 residues. V shed 3 bases and J 8 bases; nucleotides not matched to a gene: 10. Germline values: CDR1 KGHSH, CDR2 LQKENI. The CDR3 is CASSPGQASYDSPLHF. CDR3 nucleotides: TGTGCCAGCTCACCTGGACAGGCCTCTTATGATTCACCCCTCCACTTT.

CDR3 coding DNA: TGTGCCAGCAGCCGAACCGGGACAGGGTACAATGAGCAGTTCTTC. Encoded protein: CASSRTGTGYNEQFF. The chain couples TRBV7-9 to TRBJ2-1; TRBD1 matches 9 bases. The CDR3 is 15 residues long. The germline gives CDR1 SEHNR, CDR2 FQNEAQ (reference sequence). Unmatched junction bases numbered 6, after V lost 5 bases and J lost 4 bases.

The chain uses TRBV4-1 and TRBJ1-6; D remains ambiguous. The CDR3 has 13 amino acids. From germline, CDR1 is MGHRA and CDR2 YSYEKL. Trimming pared 4 bases from V and 9 bases from J, leaving 10 bases between. In nucleotides, the CDR3 is TGCGCCAGCAGCCTAAGACGGGGTTCACCCCTCCACTTT. Amino acid sequence: CASSLRRGSPLHF.

The rearrangement links TRBV5-1 to TRBJ1-6; TRBD1 agrees at 11 bases. CDR1 is SGHRS and CDR2 is YFSETQ in the germline V gene. The V segment lost 5 bases and the J segment 10 bases; nucleotides outside the gene matches: 8. The length of the CDR3 is 15 residues. The CDR3 bases are TGCGCCAGCAGGGACTACCGGGACAGGGGGTCACCCCTCCACTTT. Translation: CASRDYRDRGSPLHF.

The chain uses TRBV7-3 and TRBJ1-1; possible D gene TRBD1, 6 bases. This CDR3 spans 14 amino acids. In germline, CDR1 is SGHTA, CDR2 FQGTGA. Trimming took 4 bases from V and 4 from J, leaving 13 bases between them. The CDR3 loop reads CASSSAGAGTEAFF. For the CDR3, the DNA is TGTGCCAGCAGCTCCGCAGGGGCTGGCACTGAAGCTTTCTTT.

J is TRBJ2-3 and V is TRBV2, with 9 bases identical to TRBD2. The CDR3 contains 15 residues. Germline V gives CDR1 SNHLY, CDR2 FYNNEI. V lost 6 bases and J lost 5; bases outside the gene matches: 9. The CDR3: CASRTQAGGGDTQYF. The CDR3 DNA reads as TGTGCCAGCAGAACCCAGGCGGGAGGGGGAGATACGCAGTATTTT.

The chain employs TRBV28 and TRBJ2-7; D possibly corresponds to TRBD2 (6 bases). The germline V gene encodes CDR1 MDHEN and CDR2 SYDVKM. The CDR3 extends over 18 amino acids. The V and J ends lost 3 bases and 0 bases respectively, with 21 bases between them. The CDR3 region has the DNA TGTGCCAGCAGTTTCCCTGCCCCGTTTGGGGGGAGCTCCTACGAGCAGTACTTC. It encodes CASSFPAPFGGSSYEQYF.

This chain connects TRBV5-1 to TRBJ2-1, with 10 nucleotides matching TRBD2. Looked up from germline, CDR1 is SGHRS and CDR2 is YFSETQ. After removal of 1 base from V and 7 bases from J, the junction contained 8 bases not matched to a gene. This CDR3 spans 16 amino acids. CDR3 protein: CASSLSAGGPGNEQFF. In DNA form, the CDR3 reads TGCGCCAGCAGCTTGTCAGCGGGGGGGCCGGGGAATGAGCAGTTCTTC.

This clone was detected only a few times. The rearrangement links TRBV9 to TRBJ2-7; 7 nucleotides line up with TRBD2. The CDR3 is 14 amino acids. The germline V gene has CDR1 SGDLS and CDR2 YYNGEE. The J segment lost 2 bases and the V segment lost 4 bases, leaving 6 bases of the junction unmatched. CDR3 sequence: CASSTGGGTYEQYF. The DNA of the CDR3 is TGTGCCAGCAGCACGGGCGGGGGAACCTACGAGCAGTACTTC.

The rearrangement joins TRBV28 to TRBJ1-4, with D possibly being TRBD1 (5 bases). Germline values: CDR1 MDHEN, CDR2 SYDVKM. V lost 6 bases to trimming and J lost 7 bases, with 18 bases between them. This CDR3 has 15 residues. CDR3 sequence reads: CASSHTGQGGEKLFF. DNA for the CDR3: TGTGCCAGCAGCCACACGGGGCAGGGAGGTGAAAAACTGTTTTTT.

V usage is TRBV7-3 and J usage is TRBJ1-1; 8 bases align to TRBD1. The germline CDR1 and CDR2 sequences are SGHTA and FQGTGA. This CDR3 contains 12 residues. V lost 5 bases and J lost 7; bases outside the gene matches: 3. CDR3 bases: TGTGCCAGCAGCCCCGGACAGGGTGAAGCTTTCTTT. It encodes CASSPGQGEAFF.

This chain uses TRBV19 with TRBJ2-3; TRBD1 matches at 10 bases. The length of the CDR3 is 15 residues. Per germline, CDR1 LNHDA and CDR2 SQIVND (reference sequence). Trimming cost V 6 bases and J 1 base; bases outside gene matches: 4. The CDR3 region is CASRRDRGGTDTQYF. DNA for the CDR3: TGTGCCAGTAGAAGGGACAGGGGTGGCACAGATACGCAGTATTTT.

This chain joins TRBV5-1 and TRBJ2-3; 8 bases fit TRBD2. The germline V gene encodes CDR1 SGHRS and CDR2 YFSETQ. The J segment lost 3 bases and the V segment lost 1 base, leaving 7 bases of the junction unmatched. The length of the CDR3 is 16 residues. The CDR3 DNA reads TGCGCCAGCAGCTTGCCTAGCGGGCTAGGGACAGATACGCAGTATTTT. This gives the protein CASSLPSGLGTDTQYF.

This clone has just one count. The chain is built from TRBV2 and TRBJ2-1; 7 positions match TRBD2. The CDR3 is 16 amino acids. V shed 7 bases, J shed 0 bases, and the junction held 9 bases outside the gene matches. Looked up from germline, CDR1 is SNHLY and CDR2 is FYNNEI. CDR3 DNA: TGTGCCAGCAAATCCGACGGCGGGAGCTCCTACAATGAGCAGTTCTTC. Its translation: CASKSDGGSSYNEQFF.

In DNA, the CDR3 is TGCGCCAGCAGTTTCGACTGGAACACCGGGGAGCTGTTTTTT. It encodes CASSFDWNTGELFF. The chain is built from TRBV5-1 and TRBJ2-2; D gene ambiguous. The CDR3 is made up of 14 amino acids. V shed 5 bases and J shed 1 base, with 9 bases lying between them. Germline CDR1 reads SGHRS; CDR2 reads YFSETQ.

This clone showed up just a few times. The chain couples TRBV19 to TRBJ2-7; 10 bases agree with TRBD2. Germline-derived CDR1 and CDR2 are LNHDA and SQIVND (reference sequence). Unmatched junction bases numbered 18, after V lost 4 bases and J lost 6 bases. The CDR3 has 18 residues. The CDR3 DNA follows: TGTGCCAGTAGTACCGTAAGGTGGACTAGCGGAGATCTTCGCGAGCAGTACTTC. This translates into CASSTVRWTSGDLREQYF. The full variable domain, in which reference TRBV19 and TRBJ2-7 provide the parts outside the CDR3, is DGGITQSPKYLFRKEGQNVTLSCEQNLNHDAMYWYRQDPGQGLRLIYYSQIVNDFQKGDIAEGYSVSREKKESFPLTVTSAQKNPTAFYLCASSTVRWTSGDLREQYFGPGTRLTVT.

The V gene is TRBV10-3, the J gene TRBJ1-1; possible D gene TRBD1, 5 bases. V was pared by 4 bases and J by 6 bases, with 15 bases between. This CDR3 is built from 14 residues. Germline assignment: CDR1 ENHRY and CDR2 SYGVKD. The CDR3 spells CAISGGGRGPEAFF. CDR3 nucleotides: TGTGCCATCAGTGGGGGGGGTAGGGGCCCTGAAGCTTTCTTT.